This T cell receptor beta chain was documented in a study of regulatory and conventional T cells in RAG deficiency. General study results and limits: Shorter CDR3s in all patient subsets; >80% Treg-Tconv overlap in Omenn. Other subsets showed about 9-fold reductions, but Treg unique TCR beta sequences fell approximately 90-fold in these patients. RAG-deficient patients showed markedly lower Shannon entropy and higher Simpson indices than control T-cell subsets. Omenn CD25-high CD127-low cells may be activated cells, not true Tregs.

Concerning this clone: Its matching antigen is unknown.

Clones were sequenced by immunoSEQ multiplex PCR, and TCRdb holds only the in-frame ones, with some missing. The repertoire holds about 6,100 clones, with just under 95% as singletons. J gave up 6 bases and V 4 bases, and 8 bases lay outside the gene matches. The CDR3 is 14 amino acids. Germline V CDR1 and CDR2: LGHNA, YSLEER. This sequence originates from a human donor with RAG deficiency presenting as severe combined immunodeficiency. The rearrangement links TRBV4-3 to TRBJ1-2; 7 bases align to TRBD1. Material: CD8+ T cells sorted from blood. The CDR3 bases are TGCGCCAGCAGCCCGATACAGGGGAGGGATGGCTACACCTTC. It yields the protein CASSPIQGRDGYTF.